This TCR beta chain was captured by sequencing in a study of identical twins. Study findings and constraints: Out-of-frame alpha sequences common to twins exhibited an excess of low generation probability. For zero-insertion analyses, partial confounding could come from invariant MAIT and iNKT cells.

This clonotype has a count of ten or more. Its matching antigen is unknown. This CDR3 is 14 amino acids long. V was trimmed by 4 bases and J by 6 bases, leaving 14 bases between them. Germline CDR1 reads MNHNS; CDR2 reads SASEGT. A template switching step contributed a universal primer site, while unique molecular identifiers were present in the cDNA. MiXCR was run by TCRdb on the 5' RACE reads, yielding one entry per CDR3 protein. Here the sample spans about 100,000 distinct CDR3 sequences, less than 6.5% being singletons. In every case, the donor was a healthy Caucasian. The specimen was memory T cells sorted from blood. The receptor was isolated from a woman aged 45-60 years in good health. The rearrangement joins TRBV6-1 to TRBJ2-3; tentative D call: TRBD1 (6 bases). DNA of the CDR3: TGTGCCAGCAGTGCCAATTGGGGGCGGGATACGCAGTATTTT. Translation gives CASSANWGRDTQYF.